The rows below give T cell receptor beta chains drawn from one sample of a study of T-cell reconstitution after alpha-beta-depleted transplantation in children. One entry per CDR3 protein, called by TCRdb with MiXCR from the PCR reads. This table holds a few hundred thousand distinct CDR3 sequences, 13% found once. Sequenced here: PBMCs, sampled from the stem cell graft. The source is a human donor who donated a stem cell graft to a child with Fanconi anemia. Each CDR3 is given with its conserved first and last residue. The D gene is left open where the match is weak.

len	d_gene	v_gene	j_gene	CDR3aa
15	NA	TRBV12-3/TRBV12-4	TRBJ2-7	CASSTGAGSHYEQYF
17	NA	TRBV4-2	TRBJ1-4	CASSQGTAVATNGKLFF
14	NA	TRBV6-5	TRBJ2-3	CASIKQGSADTQYF
16	NA	TRBV29-1	TRBJ2-3	CSVVLPRGARADTQYF
14	NA	TRBV20-1	TRBJ2-1	CSARYSRGLGEQFF
13	NA	TRBV5-1	TRBJ1-1	CASSLAVGTEAFF
14	NA	TRBV12-3/TRBV12-4	TRBJ2-3	CASSFRGGGDTQYF
16	NA	TRBV28	TRBJ2-3	CASSLGAGISTDTQYF
16	TRBD2	TRBV5-1	TRBJ2-3	CASSFGSGGTADTQYF
12	TRBD1	TRBV6-1	TRBJ1-1	CASSQGAAEAFF
16	TRBD2	TRBV9	TRBJ2-2	CASSPIAGLNTGELFF
15	NA	TRBV20-1	TRBJ2-1	CSASLMAGYYNEQFF
12	NA	TRBV29-1	TRBJ2-3	CSVTGSTDTQYF
12	NA	TRBV12-3/TRBV12-4	TRBJ1-1	CASSTENTEAFF
17	TRBD2	TRBV7-2	TRBJ2-1	CASSPRLAGVLFNEQFF
10	NA	TRBV6-2/TRBV6-3	TRBJ2-7	CASRDHEQYF
14	NA	TRBV7-9	TRBJ1-1	CASSFSLGRTEAFF
13	TRBD1	TRBV6-1	TRBJ1-2	CASSRTGGTGYTF
15	NA	TRBV5-1	TRBJ1-1	CASSLIPSGNTEAFF
16	TRBD1	TRBV10-3	TRBJ2-1	CAISEPTGAVYNEQFF
13	NA	TRBV5-1	TRBJ1-1	CASSSPPGTEAFF
12	NA	TRBV29-1	TRBJ2-1	CSVERSYNEQFF
14	TRBD1	TRBV12-3/TRBV12-4	TRBJ2-4	CASRLQGARNIQYF
16	TRBD1	TRBV24-1	TRBJ1-1	CATSELWDRGPREAFF
15	NA	TRBV27	TRBJ1-1	CASSFINRENTEAFF
16	NA	TRBV5-4	TRBJ2-1	CASSLGRGSTYNEQFF
16	NA	TRBV6-2/TRBV6-3	TRBJ2-6	CASSGLSVSGANVLTF
14	TRBD1	TRBV11-2	TRBJ2-5	CASSLATGVETQYF
11	NA	TRBV6-6	TRBJ1-1	CASSATSEAFF
16	TRBD1	TRBV5-5	TRBJ1-2	CASSLGDRVVSYGYTF
14	NA	TRBV10-2	TRBJ2-1	CASSDFWRYNEQFF
14	TRBD1	TRBV5-5	TRBJ1-1	CASSRTTGITEAFF
14	NA	TRBV12-3/TRBV12-4	TRBJ1-5	CASSRDISNQPQHF
18	TRBD1	TRBV6-1	TRBJ1-4	CASRMRTGAVATNEKLFF
15	NA	TRBV24-1	TRBJ2-1	CATSDLAESYNEQFF
14	TRBD2	TRBV12-3/TRBV12-4	TRBJ2-3	CACRSSGGGDTQYF
17	NA	TRBV5-6	TRBJ2-6	CASSLGLLFSGANVLTF
14	NA	TRBV12-3/TRBV12-4	TRBJ2-1	CASSPRRSYNEQFF
13	NA	TRBV29-1	TRBJ2-5	CSAAASARETQYF
13	NA	TRBV3-1	TRBJ2-2	CASSQTPTGELFF
15	TRBD1	TRBV4-3	TRBJ1-2	CASSQTDRAGEGYTF
13	TRBD1	TRBV10-2	TRBJ1-2	CASTGQGAFGYTF
13	NA	TRBV6-5	TRBJ2-5	CASSSGPRETQYF
15	TRBD2	TRBV29-1	TRBJ2-1	CSVEVKLAGGLVQFF